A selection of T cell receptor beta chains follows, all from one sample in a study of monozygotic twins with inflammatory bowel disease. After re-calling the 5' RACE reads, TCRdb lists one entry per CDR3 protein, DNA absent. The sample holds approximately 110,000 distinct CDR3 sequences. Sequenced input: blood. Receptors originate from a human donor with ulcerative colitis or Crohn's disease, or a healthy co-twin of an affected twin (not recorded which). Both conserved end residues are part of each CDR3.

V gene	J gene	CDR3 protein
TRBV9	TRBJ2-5	CASSISDSTKETQYF
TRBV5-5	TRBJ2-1	CASSLGQVQLDEQFF
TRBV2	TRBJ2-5	CASSFASEETQYF
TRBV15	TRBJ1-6	CATSRVFESSYNSPLHF
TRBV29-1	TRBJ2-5	CSVDSQGRQETQYF
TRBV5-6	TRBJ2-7	CASVRGTASSYEQYF
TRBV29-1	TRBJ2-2	CSVVWPVTGELFF
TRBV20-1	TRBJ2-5	CSAARQVEETQYF
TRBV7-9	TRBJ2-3	CASSPHQREGTDTQYF
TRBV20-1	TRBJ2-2	CSARASYNTGELFF
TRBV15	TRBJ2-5	CATSRPEEGARVETQYF
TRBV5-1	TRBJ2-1	CASSSGVMGSEQFF
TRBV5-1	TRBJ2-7	CASSLLTGTGAYEQYF
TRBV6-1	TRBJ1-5	CAGILTDGSNQPQHF
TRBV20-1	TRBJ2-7	CSARDPGNPYEQYF
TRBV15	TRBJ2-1	CATSREVWTIDNEQFF
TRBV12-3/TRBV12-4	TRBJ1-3	CASSSFSGNTIYF
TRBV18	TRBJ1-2	CASSPRQAYGYTF
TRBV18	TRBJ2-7	CASSPPGNSYEQYF
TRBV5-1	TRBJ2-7	CASSLGLREQYF
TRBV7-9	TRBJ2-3	CASSHGPSTDTQYF
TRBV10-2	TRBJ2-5	CASSAPHISQETQYF
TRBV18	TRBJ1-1	CASSPQGAQAFF
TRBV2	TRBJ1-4	CASRTASNEKLFF
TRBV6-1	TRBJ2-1	CASTHGEAGGLNEQFF
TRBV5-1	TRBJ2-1	CASSFPGLAGGPNEQFF
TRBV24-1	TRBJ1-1	CATSDLPGHTEAFF
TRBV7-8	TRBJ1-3	CASSFTGGGNTIYF
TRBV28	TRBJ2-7	CASRPPGLAVGYEQYF
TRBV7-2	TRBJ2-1	CASSSTGSYNEQFF
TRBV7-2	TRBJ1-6	CASSLDVRSFNSPLHF
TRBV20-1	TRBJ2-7	CSARDPGSYEQYF
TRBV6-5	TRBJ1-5	CASSPGLRQPQHF
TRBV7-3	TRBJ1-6	CASSPGPNSPLHF
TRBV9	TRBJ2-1	CASSQIDINEQFF
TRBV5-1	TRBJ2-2	CASRYQGPNTGELFF
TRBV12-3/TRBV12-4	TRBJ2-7	CASSFSGGYYEQYF
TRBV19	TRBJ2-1	CASSPGPAGEQFF
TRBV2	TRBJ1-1	CANRWSAEAFF
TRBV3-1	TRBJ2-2	CASSQGGAGGELFF